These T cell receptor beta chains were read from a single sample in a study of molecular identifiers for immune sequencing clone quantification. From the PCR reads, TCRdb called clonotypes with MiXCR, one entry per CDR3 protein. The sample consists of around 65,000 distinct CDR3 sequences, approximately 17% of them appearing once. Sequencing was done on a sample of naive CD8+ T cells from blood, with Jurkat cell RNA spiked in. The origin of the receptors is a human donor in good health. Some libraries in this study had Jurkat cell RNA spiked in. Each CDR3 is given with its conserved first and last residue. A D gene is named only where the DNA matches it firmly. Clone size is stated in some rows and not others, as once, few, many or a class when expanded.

DNA: TGTGCCAGCAGTGAAGTTAAGCAGTACTTC
CDR3: CASSEVKQYF
V: TRBV2
J: TRBJ2-7
D: .
size: few

DNA: TGCAGTGCTAGCACGATCGGGGACAGGGAACACTATGGCTACACCTTC
CDR3: CSASTIGDREHYGYTF
V: TRBV20-1
J: TRBJ1-2
D: TRBD1
size: many

DNA: TGTGCCAGCAGCCCCTACGAGACGCTGTTCAATGAGCAGTTCTTC
CDR3: CASSPYETLFNEQFF
V: TRBV14
J: TRBJ2-1
D: .
size: many

DNA: TGTGCCAGCAGCCGGGCCGGGACAGGGGGATCCTACGAGCAGTACTTC
CDR3: CASSRAGTGGSYEQYF
V: TRBV9
J: TRBJ2-7
D: TRBD1
size: many

DNA: TGTGCCAGCAGCTTAGTAGGTGCAGATACGCAGTATTTT
CDR3: CASSLVGADTQYF
V: TRBV11-3
J: TRBJ2-3
D: .
size: many

DNA: TGTGCCAGCAGCCAAGAGGGACCCTTAGGTGAGCAGTCCTTC
CDR3: CASSQEGPLGEQSF
V: TRBV4-2
J: TRBJ2-1
D: .
size: once

DNA: TGTGCCAGCAGCTTAACGTCAGGGTTGGCAGATACGCAGTATTTT
CDR3: CASSLTSGLADTQYF
V: TRBV7-3
J: TRBJ2-3
D: .
size: .

DNA: TGTGCCAGCAGCCCCGGACTACTCGGTACCTACAATGAGCAGTTCTTC
CDR3: CASSPGLLGTYNEQFF
V: TRBV7-6
J: TRBJ2-1
D: .
size: many

DNA: TGTGCCAGCAGTTGGACTAGCGGGCCCTACGAGCAGTACTTC
CDR3: CASSWTSGPYEQYF
V: TRBV28
J: TRBJ2-7
D: TRBD2
size: many

DNA: TGTGCCAGCTCAACTACCCCAGCCGGGGAGCTGTTTTTT
CDR3: CASSTTPAGELFF
V: TRBV6-2/TRBV6-3
J: TRBJ2-2
D: .
size: many

DNA: TGTGCCAGCAGCCCGACAGGGGATGGGACCCAGTACTTC
CDR3: CASSPTGDGTQYF
V: TRBV7-9
J: TRBJ2-5
D: TRBD1
size: many

DNA: TGCAGCGCCACCCGAAGCTCCTACAATGAGCAGTTCTTC
CDR3: CSATRSSYNEQFF
V: TRBV29-1
J: TRBJ2-1
D: .
size: .

DNA: TGTGCCAGCAGCTTACGACTAGCGGAAGAGACCCAGTACTTC
CDR3: CASSLRLAEETQYF
V: TRBV11-3
J: TRBJ2-5
D: TRBD2
size: many

DNA: TGTGCCAGCAGCTTACCCGAAGAGACCCAGTACTTC
CDR3: CASSLPEETQYF
V: TRBV6-2/TRBV6-3
J: TRBJ2-5
D: .
size: many

DNA: TGTGCCACCAGAGGGGGCTTCTATAATTCACCCCTCCACTTT
CDR3: CATRGGFYNSPLHF
V: TRBV15
J: TRBJ1-6
D: TRBD1
size: many

DNA: TGCGCCAGCGGCTGGTACTCTAGCACAGATACGCAGTATTTT
CDR3: CASGWYSSTDTQYF
V: TRBV5-1
J: TRBJ2-3
D: .
size: many

DNA: TGTGCCAGCAAAATAGCGGGAGAAAACTACGAGCAGTACTTC
CDR3: CASKIAGENYEQYF
V: TRBV28
J: TRBJ2-7
D: TRBD2
size: many

DNA: TGTGCCAGCAGTTTAGTGGGGAGCAATCAGCCCCAGCATTTT
CDR3: CASSLVGSNQPQHF
V: TRBV28
J: TRBJ1-5
D: .
size: few

DNA: TGTGCCAGCCGCGATGAACAGGGAAGAGGCTACACCTTC
CDR3: CASRDEQGRGYTF
V: TRBV2
J: TRBJ1-2
D: .
size: many

DNA: TGTGCCATTCGCAGGAGTGGTACATCCTACGAGCAGTACTTC
CDR3: CAIRRSGTSYEQYF
V: TRBV9
J: TRBJ2-7
D: .
size: .

DNA: TGTGCCAGCAGTCCCGAGCCGACAGTTTTCGTTGAAAAACTGTTTTTT
CDR3: CASSPEPTVFVEKLFF
V: TRBV28
J: TRBJ1-4
D: .
size: many

DNA: TGTGCCAGCAGCTTAGGATGGCCAGGGGGCCGTGACTATGGCTACACCTTC
CDR3: CASSLGWPGGRDYGYTF
V: TRBV11-2
J: TRBJ1-2
D: TRBD1
size: many